The entry that follows covers one TCR beta chain sequence. The data derive from a study of blood T cell repertoires in COVID-19. Sequenced by immunoSEQ multiplex PCR; TCRdb stores in-frame clones only, minus some. The sample has about 210,000 clones, 65% to 90% seen once; the top ten hold about 5.1%. Germline values: CDR1 SGHDN, CDR2 FVKESK. The CDR3 is 11 residues long. V lost 4 bases, J lost 5 bases, and 5 bases lay in between. The sequence was obtained from a man over 45 with COVID-19, enrolled during active disease. The chain employs TRBV14 and TRBJ2-5; unclear D gene. The sequencing input was peripheral blood. The DNA of the CDR3 is TGTGCCAGCAGCCTCGGGGAGACCCAGTACTTC. Translation: CASSLGETQYF.